This TCR beta chain is drawn from a study of T cell responses to AZD1222 COVID-19 vaccine. Notes on the study in general: Baseline antibody screening turned up just six or seven seropositive AZD1222 recipients. White British people made up most donors, females outnumbered males, and clonal diversity was possibly underestimated. Repertoires in all cases were sampled only once the peak T cell response had passed.

J gave up 4 bases and V 4 bases, and 5 bases lay outside the gene matches. Germline V gives CDR1 SGHAT, CDR2 FQNNGV. This CDR3 is 14 amino acids long. The table lists this clone with a few counts. Antigen: not known. Sequencing was performed with immunoSEQ multiplex PCR; in TCRdb, only in-frame clones are kept and a portion is missing. The sample consists of tens of thousands of clones, roughly nine tenths of them appearing once. The sample consisted of peripheral blood, taken on day 0 of AZD1222 vaccination. The sequence was collected from an adult in good health. This chain connects TRBV11-2 to TRBJ1-1; 8 positions match TRBD1. CDR3: CASSYSGGITEAFF. CDR3 bases: TGTGCCAGCAGCTATTCAGGGGGCATCACTGAAGCTTTCTTT.